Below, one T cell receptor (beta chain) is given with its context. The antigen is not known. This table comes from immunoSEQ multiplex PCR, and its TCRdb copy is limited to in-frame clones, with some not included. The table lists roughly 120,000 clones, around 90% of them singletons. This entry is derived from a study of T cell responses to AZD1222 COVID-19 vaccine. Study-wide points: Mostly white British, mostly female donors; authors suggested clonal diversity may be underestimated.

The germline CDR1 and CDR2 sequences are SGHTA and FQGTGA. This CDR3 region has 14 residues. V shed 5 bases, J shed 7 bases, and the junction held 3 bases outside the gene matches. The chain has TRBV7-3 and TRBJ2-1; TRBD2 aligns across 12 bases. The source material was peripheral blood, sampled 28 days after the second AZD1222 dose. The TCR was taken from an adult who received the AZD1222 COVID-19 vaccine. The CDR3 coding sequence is TGTGCCAGCAGCGATGGGACTAGCGGGAATGAGCAGTTCTTC. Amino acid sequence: CASSDGTSGNEQFF.